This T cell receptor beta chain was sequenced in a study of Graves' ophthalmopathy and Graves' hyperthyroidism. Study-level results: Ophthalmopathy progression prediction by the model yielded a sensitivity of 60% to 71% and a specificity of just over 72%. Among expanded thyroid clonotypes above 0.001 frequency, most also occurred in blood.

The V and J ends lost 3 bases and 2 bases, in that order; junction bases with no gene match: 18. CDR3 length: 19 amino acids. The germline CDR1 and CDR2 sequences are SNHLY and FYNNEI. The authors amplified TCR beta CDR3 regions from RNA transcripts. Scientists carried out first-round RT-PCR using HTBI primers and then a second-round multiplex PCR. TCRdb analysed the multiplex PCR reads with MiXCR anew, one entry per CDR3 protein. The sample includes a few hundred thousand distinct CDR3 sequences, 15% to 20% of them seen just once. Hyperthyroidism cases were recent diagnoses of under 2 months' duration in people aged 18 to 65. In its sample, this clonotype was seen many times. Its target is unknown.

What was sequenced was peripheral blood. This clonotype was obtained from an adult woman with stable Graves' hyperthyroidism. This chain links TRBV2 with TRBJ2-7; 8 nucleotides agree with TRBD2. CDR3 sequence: CASSEAPPRTSGLTYEQYF. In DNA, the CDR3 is TGTGCCAGCAGTGAGGCCCCCCCACGCACTAGCGGTTTAACCTACGAGCAGTACTTC.